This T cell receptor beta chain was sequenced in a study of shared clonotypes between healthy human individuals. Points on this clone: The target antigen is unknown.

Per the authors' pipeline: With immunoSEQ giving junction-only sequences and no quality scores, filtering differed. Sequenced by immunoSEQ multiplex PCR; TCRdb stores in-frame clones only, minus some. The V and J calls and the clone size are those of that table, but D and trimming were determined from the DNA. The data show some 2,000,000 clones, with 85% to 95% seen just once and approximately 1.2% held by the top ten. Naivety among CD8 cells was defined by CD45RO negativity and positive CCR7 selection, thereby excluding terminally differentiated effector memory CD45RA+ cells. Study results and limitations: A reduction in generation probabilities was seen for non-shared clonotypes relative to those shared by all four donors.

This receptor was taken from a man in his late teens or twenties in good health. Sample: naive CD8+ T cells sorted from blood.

The CDR3 DNA is TGTGCCACCAGCACGAACAGGGCCCGCACAGATACGCAGTATTTT. This encodes CATSTNRARTDTQYF. The rearrangement uses TRBV15 and TRBJ2-3, with a possible D match to TRBD1 (6 bases). This CDR3 has 15 amino acids. V was cut by 4 bases and J by 1 base, with 12 bases left in between. Germline V gene lookup returns CDR1 LNHNV and CDR2 YYDKDF (reference sequence).